Each of the 2 T cell receptor beta chains below was sequenced from the same sample in a study of blood T cell repertoires in COVID-19. The protocol was immunoSEQ multiplex PCR, while the TCRdb copy is restricted to in-frame clones and leaves out a portion. Of about 170,000 clones listed, approximately 92% are singletons. The sequenced material came from peripheral blood. These receptors were taken from a woman between 45 and 65 years old with acute or convalescent COVID-19.

V usage is TRBV29-1 and J usage is TRBJ2-1; 7 bases fit TRBD1. CDR3 length equals 17 residues. Trimming at V came to 0 bases and at J to 0 bases, leaving 8 bases not matched to a gene. CDR1 SQVTM and CDR2 ANQGSEA come from the germline V gene. CDR3 nucleotides: TGCAGCGTTGAAGACCCGGGACAGTCACGCTCCTACAATGAGCAGTTCTTC. This gives the protein CSVEDPGQSRSYNEQFF.

This chain links TRBV3-1 (or the pseudogene TRBV3-2) with TRBJ1-4; tentative D call: TRBD1 (5 bases). This CDR3 has 16 amino acids. Trimming left V 0 bases short and J 2 bases short, with 10 bases between. Germline-derived CDR1 and CDR2 are LGHDT and YNNKEL (reference sequence). CDR3 DNA sequence: TGTGCCAGCAGCCAAGATAGGGGTGGGACTAATGAAAAACTGTTTTTT. Translation gives CASSQDRGGTNEKLFF.